These T cell receptor beta chains were read from a single sample in a study of early T cells in non-severe SARS-CoV-2 infection. MiXCR was run by TCRdb on the 5' RACE reads, yielding one entry per CDR3 protein. The data hold tens of thousands of distinct CDR3 sequences, with around 8.6% observed a single time. The sample was whole blood, taken at baseline. The receptors shown here come from an adult who was a healthcare worker with PCR-confirmed SARS-CoV-2 infection or an uninfected control (not recorded which). Both conserved end residues are part of each CDR3. A D gene is named only where the DNA matches it firmly. Clone size appears in some rows only: once, few, many, or a class for an expanded clone.

d_call: .
j_call: TRBJ2-1
clone_size: many
v_call: TRBV7-8
cdr3_nt: TGTGCCAGCAGCCCGGGTGCTAATGAGCAGTTCTTC
cdr3_aa: CASSPGANEQFF

d_call: .
j_call: TRBJ2-5
clone_size: few
v_call: TRBV9
cdr3_nt: TGTGCCAGCAGCGTAGGGTGGTCCGAGGGAGAGACCCAGTACTTC
cdr3_aa: CASSVGWSEGETQYF

d_call: TRBD2
j_call: TRBJ2-5
clone_size: few
v_call: TRBV20-1
cdr3_nt: TGCAGTCGCGGGGGGGCCGAGACCCAGTACTTC
cdr3_aa: CSRGGAETQYF

d_call: .
j_call: TRBJ2-6
clone_size: few
v_call: TRBV18
cdr3_nt: TGTGCCAGCTCACCAACGGTCTCTGGGGCCAACGTCCTGACTTTC
cdr3_aa: CASSPTVSGANVLTF

d_call: .
j_call: TRBJ2-7
clone_size: many
v_call: TRBV14
cdr3_nt: TGTGCCAGCAGCCAAGATATGACGGAGCAGTACTTC
cdr3_aa: CASSQDMTEQYF

d_call: .
j_call: TRBJ2-7
clone_size: few
v_call: TRBV15
cdr3_nt: TGTGCCACCAGCAGAGATCGGGTAGCCTACGAGCAGTACTTC
cdr3_aa: CATSRDRVAYEQYF

d_call: .
j_call: TRBJ2-6
clone_size: .
v_call: TRBV6-6
cdr3_nt: TGTGCCAGCAGTCCCGATACCTTGGGGACCAACGTCCTGACTTTC
cdr3_aa: CASSPDTLGTNVLTF

d_call: TRBD1
j_call: TRBJ1-3
clone_size: .
v_call: TRBV4-2
cdr3_nt: TGTGCCAGCAGCAAGATAGACAGGGCCCCTGGAAACACCATATATTTT
cdr3_aa: CASSKIDRAPGNTIYF

d_call: .
j_call: TRBJ2-7
clone_size: few
v_call: TRBV6-6
cdr3_nt: TGTGCCACCAGGGAAGGAGCGACCTACGAGCAGTACTTC
cdr3_aa: CATREGATYEQYF

d_call: TRBD1
j_call: TRBJ2-7
clone_size: many
v_call: TRBV12-3/TRBV12-4
cdr3_nt: TGTGCCAGCAGTCCCCGGACAGGGGGCCCCTACGAGCAGTACTTC
cdr3_aa: CASSPRTGGPYEQYF

d_call: .
j_call: TRBJ2-3
clone_size: many
v_call: TRBV11-2
cdr3_nt: TGTGCCAGCAGCTTAGGCCAGTCAGATACGCAGTATTTT
cdr3_aa: CASSLGQSDTQYF

d_call: .
j_call: TRBJ1-2
clone_size: few
v_call: TRBV20-1
cdr3_nt: TGCAGTGCTCCGCTTTTGGGGCCCTTGGGCTATGGCTACACCTTC
cdr3_aa: CSAPLLGPLGYGYTF

d_call: .
j_call: TRBJ1-3
clone_size: many
v_call: TRBV29-1
cdr3_nt: TGCAGCGTTGCGACAGGCAGGTCCGCCTCTGGAAACACCATATATTTT
cdr3_aa: CSVATGRSASGNTIYF

d_call: TRBD1
j_call: TRBJ2-3
clone_size: .
v_call: TRBV11-2
cdr3_nt: TGTGCCAGCAGCGGGACAGGGCTCAGCACAGATACGCAGTATTTT
cdr3_aa: CASSGTGLSTDTQYF

d_call: TRBD1
j_call: TRBJ2-7
clone_size: few
v_call: TRBV10-3
cdr3_nt: TGTGCCATCAGTGTGAACAGGGGGTTTGAGCAGTACTTC
cdr3_aa: CAISVNRGFEQYF

d_call: .
j_call: TRBJ2-2
clone_size: many
v_call: TRBV25-1
cdr3_nt: TGTGCCAGCAGTGATGCGGTGGACACCGGGGAGCTGTTTTTT
cdr3_aa: CASSDAVDTGELFF

d_call: .
j_call: TRBJ2-7
clone_size: .
v_call: TRBV14
cdr3_nt: TGTGCCAGCAGCCAAGAGGGGGACCCCTACGAGCAGTACTTC
cdr3_aa: CASSQEGDPYEQYF

d_call: .
j_call: TRBJ1-6
clone_size: .
v_call: TRBV18
cdr3_nt: TGTGCCAGCTCGGCGGGAAGGGAATCACCCCTCCACTTT
cdr3_aa: CASSAGRESPLHF

d_call: .
j_call: TRBJ2-3
clone_size: many
v_call: TRBV11-2
cdr3_nt: TGTGCCAGCAGCTTACGGTCATCTCTCGCGGCGGGCACAGATACGCAGTATTTT
cdr3_aa: CASSLRSSLAAGTDTQYF

d_call: TRBD1
j_call: TRBJ1-5
clone_size: few
v_call: TRBV13
cdr3_nt: TGTGCCAGCAGCTACCGACAGGGGGAAAATCAGCCCCAGCATTTT
cdr3_aa: CASSYRQGENQPQHF

d_call: .
j_call: TRBJ2-1
clone_size: once
v_call: TRBV29-1
cdr3_nt: TGCAGCGTTGAGGGCGTTACCTACAATGAGCAGTTCTTC
cdr3_aa: CSVEGVTYNEQFF

d_call: .
j_call: TRBJ2-7
clone_size: .
v_call: TRBV19
cdr3_nt: TGTGCCAGTAGTTACCTTCCGAATTACGAGCAGTACTTC
cdr3_aa: CASSYLPNYEQYF

d_call: TRBD1
j_call: TRBJ2-7
clone_size: many
v_call: TRBV4-1
cdr3_nt: TGCGCCAGCAGCCCCGCCCCGACAGGGAGCTCCTACGAGCAGTACTTC
cdr3_aa: CASSPAPTGSSYEQYF

d_call: .
j_call: TRBJ2-5
clone_size: many
v_call: TRBV29-1
cdr3_nt: TGCAGCGTTGGTCAGACCCAAGAGACCCAGTACTTC
cdr3_aa: CSVGQTQETQYF

d_call: .
j_call: TRBJ1-1
clone_size: .
v_call: TRBV14
cdr3_nt: TGTGCCAGCAGCAGTCGCGGCTACGGCGCTGAAGCTTTCTTT
cdr3_aa: CASSSRGYGAEAFF

d_call: TRBD1
j_call: TRBJ1-2
clone_size: medium-sized
v_call: TRBV12-3/TRBV12-4
cdr3_nt: TGTGCCAGCAGTTCTGGACAGGGCGGCTATGGCTACACCTTC
cdr3_aa: CASSSGQGGYGYTF

d_call: TRBD2
j_call: TRBJ2-3
clone_size: few
v_call: TRBV5-1
cdr3_nt: TGCGCCAGCAGCGTACCAGCGGGAGGGACCACAGATACGCAGTATTTT
cdr3_aa: CASSVPAGGTTDTQYF

d_call: .
j_call: TRBJ1-4
clone_size: .
v_call: TRBV12-3/TRBV12-4
cdr3_nt: TGTGCCAGCAGTTTTGTTCTAACTAATGAAAAACTGTTTTTT
cdr3_aa: CASSFVLTNEKLFF